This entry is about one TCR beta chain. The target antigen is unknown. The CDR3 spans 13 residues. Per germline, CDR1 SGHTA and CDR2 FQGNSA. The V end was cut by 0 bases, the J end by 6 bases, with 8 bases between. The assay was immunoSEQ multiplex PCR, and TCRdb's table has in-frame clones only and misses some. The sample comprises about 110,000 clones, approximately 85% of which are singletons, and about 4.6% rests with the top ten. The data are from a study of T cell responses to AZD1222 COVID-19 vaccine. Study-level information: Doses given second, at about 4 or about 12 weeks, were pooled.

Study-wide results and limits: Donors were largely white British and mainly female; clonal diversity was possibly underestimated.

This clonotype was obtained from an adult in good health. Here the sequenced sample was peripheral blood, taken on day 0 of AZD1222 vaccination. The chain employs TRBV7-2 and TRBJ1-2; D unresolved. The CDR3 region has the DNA TGTGCCAGCAGCTTAGCATCTTTGGATGGCTACACCTTC. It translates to CASSLASLDGYTF.